This T cell receptor beta chain was identified in a study of blood T cell repertoires in COVID-19. Clones were sequenced by immunoSEQ multiplex PCR, and TCRdb holds only the in-frame ones, with some missing. The table includes fewer than 250,000 clones, 84% detected once. The sample was PBMCs or T cells enriched from blood (not recorded which). The receptor comes from a woman aged 40-49 years who had recovered from COVID-19.

In DNA, the CDR3 is TGCGCCAGCAGACCAGCGGGTTTCTACGAGCAGTACTTC. Amino acid sequence: CASRPAGFYEQYF. The chain carries TRBV5-1 and TRBJ2-7; maybe TRBD2 (6 bases). CDR3 length: 13 amino acids. V was shortened by 5 bases and J by 3 bases, with 12 bases between the two germline ends. Germline V CDR1 and CDR2: SGHRS, YFSETQ.